This is a list of T cell receptor beta chains from one sample in a study of cytomegalovirus exposure and HLA in healthy donors. TCRdb keeps only in-frame clones here, not all; method: immunoSEQ multiplex PCR. The sample records 60,000 to 90,000 clones, roughly two thirds being singletons. Sequencing was performed on PBMCs. The receptors stem from a man aged 40-55 years in good health and CMV-seropositive. Both conserved end residues are part of each CDR3. A D gene is named only where the DNA matches it firmly. The listing skips clone size in some rows; elsewhere it reads once, few, many or a size class.

- | few | TRBJ1-1 | TRBV11-2 | TGTGCCAGCAGCCCGACGAGGGCGACGGGAAACACTGAAGCTTTCTTT | CASSPTRATGNTEAFF
- | - | TRBJ2-1 | TRBV2 | TGTGCCAGCAGCCGGGACTACAATGAGCAGTTCTTC | CASSRDYNEQFF
TRBD1 | - | TRBJ1-1 | TRBV6-5 | TGTGCCAGCGCAGTTAGTGACAGGGACTACACTGAAGCTTTCTTT | CASAVSDRDYTEAFF
TRBD1 | - | TRBJ2-5 | TRBV5-4 | TGTGCCAGCAGCCTACGGACAGGGGGGATAGAGACCCAGTACTTC | CASSLRTGGIETQYF
TRBD2 | - | TRBJ2-1 | TRBV10-3 | TGTGCCATCAGCCCCGGTAGCGGGGGTCCTTTGGTCGATGAGCAGTTCTTC | CAISPGSGGPLVDEQFF
- | - | TRBJ1-1 | TRBV19 | TGTGCCAGTAGTTCGGGCCTCGCGGGCACTGAAGCTTTCTTT | CASSSGLAGTEAFF
TRBD1 | - | TRBJ1-2 | TRBV2 | TGTGCCAGCAGGCCCGGGACAGATAACTATGGCTACACCTTC | CASRPGTDNYGYTF
- | once | TRBJ1-3 | TRBV2 | TGTGCCAGCAGTGCTGGGGCGTCCGGAAACACCATATATTTT | CASSAGASGNTIYF
TRBD1 | - | TRBJ1-4 | TRBV14 | TGTGCCAGCAGCCGCTACAGGGGGCGTAGTGAAAAACTGTTTTTT | CASSRYRGRSEKLFF
TRBD2 | - | TRBJ2-7 | TRBV28 | TGTGCCACCAGGACAGGGGGACTAGCGGGTTCCTACGAGCAGTACTTC | CATRTGGLAGSYEQYF
- | - | TRBJ1-1 | TRBV9 | TGTGCCAGCAGCGTAGGGGATCGGGGGGGCACTGAAGCTTTCTTT | CASSVGDRGGTEAFF
- | - | TRBJ1-6 | TRBV10-3 | TGTGCCATCAGTGACCCCTCCGGGACACCCCTCCACTTT | CAISDPSGTPLHF
TRBD1 | once | TRBJ2-1 | TRBV6-1 | TGTGCCAGCAGGATCGACAGGGGGGCGCAGAATGAGCAGTTCTTC | CASRIDRGAQNEQFF
TRBD1 | - | TRBJ1-1 | TRBV13 | TGTGCCAGCAGTCCCGGGACAGGGATTGAAGCTTTCTTT | CASSPGTGIEAFF
TRBD1 | - | TRBJ2-5 | TRBV7-9 | TGTGCCAGCAGCGAGTGGACAGGGTCGCGAGAGACCCAGTACTTC | CASSEWTGSRETQYF
- | - | TRBJ1-1 | TRBV7-6 | TGTGCCAGCAGCTTAGAACAGGGCCCCTTGAACACTGAAGCTTTCTTT | CASSLEQGPLNTEAFF
- | few | TRBJ2-5 | TRBV7-9 | TGTGCCAGCAGCTTATGGGGCGGTGAGACCCAGTACTTC | CASSLWGGETQYF
- | once | TRBJ1-2 | TRBV6-5 | TGTGCCAGCAGGGCCCTGACGGGGGGCTACACCTTC | CASRALTGGYTF
- | - | TRBJ2-3 | TRBV5-1 | TGCGCCAGCAGCGGCCTCGGGGGTACAGATACGCAGTATTTT | CASSGLGGTDTQYF
TRBD1 | - | TRBJ2-5 | TRBV6-1 | TGTGCCAGCAGTGAACATAACAGGGGGATCCGAGAGACCCAGTACTTC | CASSEHNRGIRETQYF
- | - | TRBJ1-3 | TRBV18 | TGTGCCAGCTCACCAGGGAGCTCTGGAAACACCATATATTTT | CASSPGSSGNTIYF
- | - | TRBJ1-3 | TRBV10-3 | TGTGCCATCGGACGGGGGATAAATGGAAACACCATATATTTT | CAIGRGINGNTIYF
TRBD2 | - | TRBJ2-1 | TRBV7-9 | TGTGCCAGCAGCTTAGCGACTAGCGGGATAAACAATGAGCAGTTCTTC | CASSLATSGINNEQFF
- | - | TRBJ2-3 | TRBV5-1 | TGCGCCAGCAGCACCGGGACAACAGATACGCAGTATTTT | CASSTGTTDTQYF
- | - | TRBJ1-5 | TRBV11-2 | TGTGCCAGCAGCTTAGTTAGAGGTCAGCCCCAGCATTTT | CASSLVRGQPQHF
- | - | TRBJ1-5 | TRBV19 | TGTGCCAGTAAGGAGGGGCAGAAGTTTCAGCCCCAGCATTTT | CASKEGQKFQPQHF
- | - | TRBJ1-5 | TRBV15 | TGTGCCACCAGCAGAGAGCCGGATCAGCCCCAGCATTTT | CATSREPDQPQHF
TRBD1 | - | TRBJ2-1 | TRBV6-5 | TGTGCCAGCAGTCGGGACAGCTACAATGAGCAGTTCTTC | CASSRDSYNEQFF
- | - | TRBJ1-2 | TRBV15 | TGTGCCACCAGCGCCCAAACAGGGATAGGTGGTAGTGGCTACACCTTC | CATSAQTGIGGSGYTF
- | medium-sized | TRBJ1-1 | TRBV7-9 | TGTGCCAGCAGCTTAGAGGGGGGGGCTGAAGCTTTCTTT | CASSLEGGAEAFF
- | - | TRBJ1-1 | TRBV9 | TGTGCCAGCAGCCCCGTAAGGGGTCTAGGCACTGAAGCTTTCTTT | CASSPVRGLGTEAFF
- | - | TRBJ1-4 | TRBV2 | TGTGCCAGCAGTGAAGGGAGTCAAGAAAAACTGTTTTTT | CASSEGSQEKLFF
- | - | TRBJ2-1 | TRBV2 | TGTGCCAGCAGTCAAAATTTACAGGGCAATGAGCAGTTCTTC | CASSQNLQGNEQFF
- | - | TRBJ2-3 | TRBV19 | TGTGCCAGTAGTACAAGGGACAACACAGATACGCAGTATTTT | CASSTRDNTDTQYF
- | once | TRBJ2-3 | TRBV11-2 | TGTGCCAGCAGCCCCGGTGTCACGGGGAGCACAGATACGCAGTATTTT | CASSPGVTGSTDTQYF
- | - | TRBJ2-7 | TRBV7-9 | TGTGCCAGCAGCCCTTTCCGGGACAACTCCTACGAGCAGTACTTC | CASSPFRDNSYEQYF
- | few | TRBJ2-3 | TRBV5-6 | TGTGCCAGCAGCTGGACAGCCTTAGGGTTTGGTGGCACAGATACGCAGTATTTT | CASSWTALGFGGTDTQYF
TRBD1 | - | TRBJ2-7 | TRBV4-1 | TGCGCCAGCAGCCAACCAAACAGGGGGCAGGAGCAGTACTTC | CASSQPNRGQEQYF
TRBD2 | few | TRBJ2-1 | TRBV6-6 | TGTGCCAGTCGCACTAGCGGGGGGGTTGATGAGCAGTTCTTC | CASRTSGGVDEQFF
- | - | TRBJ2-1 | TRBV12-5 | TGTGCTAGTGGTTTGGTACTCGGCCAGGGCAAGTGGGAGCAGTTCTTC | CASGLVLGQGKWEQFF
- | - | TRBJ2-7 | TRBV7-9 | TGTGCCAGCAGCTTAGATTTAGAGCAGTACTTC | CASSLDLEQYF
TRBD2 | - | TRBJ2-7 | TRBV4-1 | TGCGCCAGCAGCCACCCTAGCGGGGGTTCCTACGAGCAGTACTTC | CASSHPSGGSYEQYF
- | - | TRBJ2-5 | TRBV6-5 | TGTGCCAGCAGCCCGTCCGGGGGAAAAGAGACCCAGTACTTC | CASSPSGGKETQYF
- | few | TRBJ1-5 | TRBV7-2 | TGTGCCAGCAGCTTGGATGCAGGCGGCAATCAGCCCCAGCATTTT | CASSLDAGGNQPQHF
- | - | TRBJ2-7 | TRBV10-2 | TGCGCCAGCAGTGATAGGTCAGGGGCCAACTACGAGCAGTACTTC | CASSDRSGANYEQYF
- | - | TRBJ1-1 | TRBV5-1 | TGCGCCAGCAGCTTGCAGGGGACGAACACTGAAGCTTTCTTT | CASSLQGTNTEAFF
- | few | TRBJ1-5 | TRBV30 | TGTGCCTTCCGCCAGGGCCCCTTCAATCAGCCCCAGCATTTT | CAFRQGPFNQPQHF
- | - | TRBJ2-1 | TRBV7-6 | TGTGCCAGCAGTCGGGACATAAGAAACAATGAGCAGTTCTTC | CASSRDIRNNEQFF
- | - | TRBJ2-5 | TRBV7-3 | TGTGCCAGCAGCCTGGGAGGGGGGGAGACCCAGTACTTC | CASSLGGGETQYF
- | - | TRBJ1-4 | TRBV4-2 | TGTGCCAGCAGCCAAGACTCGGCAACTAATGAAAAACTGTTTTTT | CASSQDSATNEKLFF
- | few | TRBJ2-2 | TRBV30 | TGTGCCTGGAGTACCGGTCCCGGGACCGGGGAGCTGTTTTTT | CAWSTGPGTGELFF
TRBD1 | - | TRBJ1-2 | TRBV6-4 | TGTGCCAGCAGCCGGGACAGGGTCGAGGATGGCTACACCTTC | CASSRDRVEDGYTF
- | - | TRBJ1-1 | TRBV6-6 | TGTGCCGCCCGGAGGGGTGGGAACACTGAAGCTTTCTTT | CAARRGGNTEAFF
- | - | TRBJ2-3 | TRBV11-2 | TGTGCCAGCAGCTCCCATTCGGGTACGCAGTATTTT | CASSSHSGTQYF
- | - | TRBJ2-7 | TRBV5-4 | TGTGCCAGCAGCTTCCAATTACAGGGATCGTACGAGCAGTACTTC | CASSFQLQGSYEQYF
TRBD1 | - | TRBJ1-5 | TRBV27 | TGTGCCAGCAGTTGGGACAGTGATCAGCCCCAGCATTTT | CASSWDSDQPQHF
TRBD1 | - | TRBJ2-3 | TRBV10-3 | TGTGCCATCAGTGACCATCGGACAGGGAGGTCAGATACGCAGTATTTT | CAISDHRTGRSDTQYF
- | - | TRBJ1-4 | TRBV5-1 | TGCGCCAGCAGCCCCGAGACAACTAATGAAAAACTGTTTTTT | CASSPETTNEKLFF